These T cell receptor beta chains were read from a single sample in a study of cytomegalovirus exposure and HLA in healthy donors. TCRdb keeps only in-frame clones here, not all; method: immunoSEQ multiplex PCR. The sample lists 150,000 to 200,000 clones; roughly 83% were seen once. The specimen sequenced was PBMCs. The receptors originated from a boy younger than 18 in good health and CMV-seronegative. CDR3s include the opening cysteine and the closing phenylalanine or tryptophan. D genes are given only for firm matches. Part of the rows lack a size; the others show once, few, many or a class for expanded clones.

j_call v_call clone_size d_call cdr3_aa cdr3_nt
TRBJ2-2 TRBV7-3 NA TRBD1 CASSHRWDRGRVGELFF TGTGCCAGCAGCCACCGCTGGGACAGGGGGAGGGTCGGGGAGCTGTTTTTT
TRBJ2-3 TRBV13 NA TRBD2 CASSPRLAGLTDTQYF TGTGCCAGCAGCCCTAGACTAGCGGGTTTGACAGATACGCAGTATTTT
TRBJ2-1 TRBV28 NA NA CASKTLQMGHNEQFF TGTGCCAGCAAAACCCTTCAGATGGGCCACAATGAGCAGTTCTTC
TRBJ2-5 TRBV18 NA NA CASSPGLYQETQYF TGTGCCAGCTCACCGGGACTTTACCAAGAGACCCAGTACTTC
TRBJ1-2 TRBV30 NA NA CAWSTGFVYGYTF TGTGCCTGGAGTACAGGGTTTGTCTATGGCTACACCTTC
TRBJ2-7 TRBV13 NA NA CASSLELVGEQYF TGTGCCAGCAGCTTAGAACTAGTTGGAGAGCAGTACTTC
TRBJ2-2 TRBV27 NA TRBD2 CASRSRLAGKLNTGELFF TGTGCCAGCAGATCTCGACTAGCGGGGAAATTGAACACCGGGGAGCTGTTTTTT
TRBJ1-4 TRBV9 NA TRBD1 CASSVAWDRPNEKLFF TGTGCCAGCAGCGTAGCTTGGGACAGACCTAATGAAAAACTGTTTTTT
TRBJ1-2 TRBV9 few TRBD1 CASSVGGDRAYGYTF TGTGCCAGCAGCGTCGGTGGGGACAGGGCCTATGGCTACACCTTC
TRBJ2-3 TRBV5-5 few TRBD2 CASSFFASGQDTQYF TGTGCCAGCAGCTTTTTCGCTAGCGGGCAAGATACGCAGTATTTT
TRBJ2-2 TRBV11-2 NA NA CASSLGGNTGELFF TGTGCCAGCAGCTTGGGGGGAAACACCGGGGAGCTGTTTTTT
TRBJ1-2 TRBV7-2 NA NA CASSSSSYGYTF TGTGCCAGCAGCTCGAGTAGCTATGGCTACACCTTC
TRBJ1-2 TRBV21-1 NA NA CASSKVGRYLYGYTF TGTGCCAGCAGCAAGGTAGGCAGGTACCTTTATGGCTACACCTTC
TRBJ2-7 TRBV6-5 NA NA CASSYGTGTYEQYF TGTGCCAGCAGTTATGGTACGGGGACCTACGAGCAGTACTTC
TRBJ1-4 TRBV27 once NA CASSLSITGATNEKLFF TGTGCCAGCAGTTTATCGATAACGGGAGCAACTAATGAAAAACTGTTTTTT
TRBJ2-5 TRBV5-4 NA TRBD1 CASSLAKGSRGQVDQYF TGTGCCAGCAGCTTGGCCAAAGGTTCAAGGGGGCAGGTGGACCAGTACTTC
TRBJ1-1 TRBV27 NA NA CASSLEQGFEAFF TGTGCCAGCAGTTTAGAGCAGGGCTTCGAAGCTTTCTTT
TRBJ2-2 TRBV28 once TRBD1 CASSIPGTGDGELFF TGTGCCAGCAGTATCCCCGGGACAGGGGATGGGGAGCTGTTTTTT
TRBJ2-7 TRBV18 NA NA CASSPSVLAGPSYEQYF TGTGCCAGCTCACCGTCAGTATTGGCGGGGCCCTCCTACGAGCAGTACTTC
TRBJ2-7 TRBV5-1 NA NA CASSRREVLAEQYF TGCGCCAGCAGCCGCAGGGAGGTGTTGGCCGAGCAGTACTTC
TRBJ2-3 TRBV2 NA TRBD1 CASMRDRREDTQYF TGTGCCAGCATGAGGGACAGGCGGGAAGATACGCAGTATTTT
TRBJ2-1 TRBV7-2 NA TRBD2 CASLRGGRARNEQFF TGTGCCAGCTTGAGGGGCGGGAGGGCCCGCAATGAGCAGTTCTTC
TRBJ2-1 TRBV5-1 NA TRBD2 CASSLVLAGGYNEQFF TGCGCCAGCAGCTTGGTACTAGCGGGAGGCTACAATGAGCAGTTCTTC
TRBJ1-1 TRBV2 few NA CASMGALTEAFF TGTGCCAGCATGGGGGCGTTGACTGAAGCTTTCTTT
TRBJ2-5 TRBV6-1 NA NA CASSVSGGKETQYF TGTGCCAGCAGTGTATCAGGGGGGAAAGAGACCCAGTACTTC
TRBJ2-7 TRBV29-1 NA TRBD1 CSVAGLLRTGKYEQYF TGCAGCGTCGCAGGGCTTCTCAGGACAGGGAAATACGAGCAGTACTTC
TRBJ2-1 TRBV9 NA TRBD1 CASSVAGTGLYNEQFF TGTGCCAGCAGCGTGGCCGGGACAGGCCTATACAATGAGCAGTTCTTC
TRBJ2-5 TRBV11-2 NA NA CASSPHFQETQYF TGTGCCAGCAGCCCGCACTTCCAAGAGACCCAGTACTTC
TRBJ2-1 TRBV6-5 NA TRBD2 CASSYRTSGIGEQFF TGTGCCAGCAGTTATCGGACTAGCGGGATAGGTGAGCAGTTCTTC
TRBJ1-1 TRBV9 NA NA CASSVVPDSMNTEAFF TGTGCCAGCAGCGTGGTCCCGGACAGTATGAACACTGAAGCTTTCTTT
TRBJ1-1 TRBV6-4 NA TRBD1 CASSDSWTGVTEAFF TGTGCCAGCAGTGACTCCTGGACAGGGGTAACTGAAGCTTTCTTT
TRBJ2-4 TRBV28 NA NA CASSFVGGTDF TGTGCCAGCAGTTTCGTCGGAGGGACAGACTTC
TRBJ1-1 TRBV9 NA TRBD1 CASSPQGVMNTEAFF TGTGCCAGCAGCCCTCAGGGGGTGATGAACACTGAAGCTTTCTTT
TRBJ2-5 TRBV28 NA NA CASSAIQGLWETQYF TGTGCCAGCAGTGCGATACAGGGTCTTTGGGAGACCCAGTACTTC
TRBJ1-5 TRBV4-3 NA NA CASSRNSGEGQPQHF TGCGCCAGCAGCAGAAATTCAGGGGAGGGACAGCCCCAGCATTTT
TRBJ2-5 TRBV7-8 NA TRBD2 CASSLRSGGYNQNQETQYF TGTGCCAGCAGCTTACGTAGCGGGGGGTATAATCAAAACCAAGAGACCCAGTACTTC
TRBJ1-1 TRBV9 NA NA CASSLKTGNTEAFF TGTGCCAGCAGCCTCAAGACAGGTAACACTGAAGCTTTCTTT
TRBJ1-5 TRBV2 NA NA CASRTGTSSNQPQHF TGTGCCAGCAGGACCGGGACAAGTAGCAATCAGCCCCAGCATTTT
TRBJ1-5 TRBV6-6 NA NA CASSYGGNSNQPQHF TGTGCCAGCAGTTACGGAGGGAATAGCAATCAGCCCCAGCATTTT
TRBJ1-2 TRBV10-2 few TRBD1 CASSDEDRNYGYTF TGCGCCAGCAGTGATGAGGACAGGAACTATGGCTACACCTTC
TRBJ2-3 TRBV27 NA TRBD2 CASRSTGTSGRTSTDTQYF TGTGCCAGCAGATCTACAGGGACTAGCGGGAGGACCAGCACAGATACGCAGTATTTT
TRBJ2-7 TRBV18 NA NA CASQAETTSEQYF TGTGCCAGCCAGGCTGAGACTACGAGCGAGCAGTACTTC
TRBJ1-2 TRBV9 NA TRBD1 CASSYGPGQRYYGYTF TGTGCCAGCAGTTATGGTCCGGGACAGCGATACTATGGCTACACCTTC
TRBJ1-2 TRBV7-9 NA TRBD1 CASRHGGQPGGYTF TGTGCCAGCAGGCACGGGGGACAGCCGGGGGGCTACACCTTC
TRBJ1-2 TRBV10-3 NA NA CAISDELFYGYTF TGTGCCATCAGTGACGAGCTATTTTATGGCTACACCTTC
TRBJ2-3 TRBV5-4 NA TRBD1 CASRTGGSYTDTQYF TGTGCCAGCCGGACAGGGGGCTCCTACACAGATACGCAGTATTTT